This T cell receptor (beta chain) originates from a study of somatic mutations in cytotoxic T cells in rheumatoid arthritis. Findings and caveats of the study: Greater age accompanied higher CD8+ clonality in rheumatoid arthritis patients, a pattern that was absent in healthy controls.

Produced via immunoSEQ multiplex PCR; TCRdb's table is partial and in-frame only. The sample shows 8,500 to 13,000 clones, about 67% of them seen only once. On this clone itself: The antigen is undetermined.

From germline, CDR1 is SGHDT and CDR2 YYEEEE. The ends were cut back, 4 bases at V and 5 bases at J, with 18 bases in the middle. This CDR3 contains 16 residues. Sequences were obtained from CD8+ T cells sorted from blood. This chain links TRBV5-6 with TRBJ2-2; TRBD1 might be the D (6 bases). This sequence was found in an adult with rheumatoid arthritis. Written as DNA, the CDR3 is TGTGCCAGCAGCCCCCTAGAGGGGGTTCGGACCGGGGAGCTGTTTTTT. This gives the protein CASSPLEGVRTGELFF. The variable domain in full, with the rest retrieved from reference TRBV5-6 and TRBJ2-2, is DAGVTQSPTHLIKTRGQQVTLRCSPKSGHDTVSWYQQALGQGPQFIFQYYEEEERQRGNFPDRFSGHQFPNYSSELNVNALLLGDSALYLCASSPLEGVRTGELFFGEGSRLTVL.